One sample yielded the 23 T cell receptor beta chains listed below, sequenced in a study of cytomegalovirus exposure and HLA in healthy donors. Primers included in the PCR were 60 Vbeta and 13 Jbeta primers. Profiling relied on immunoSEQ multiplex PCR, and the TCRdb table lists in-frame clones only, not all of them. The sample lists fewer than 140,000 clones, around 75% occurring once. Sample: PBMCs. All receptors come from a man in his forties in good health and CMV-seronegative.

For this clone: The germline gene is not matched at one end of the junction; a read error may be the cause. The chain joins TRBV7-9 to TRBJ1-2, with D perhaps matching TRBD1 (5 bases). There are 12 residues in the CDR3. Germline V gene data show CDR1 as SEHNR and CDR2 as FQNEAQ (reference sequence). In DNA form, the CDR3 reads TGTTCCAGCAGGACACGAAACTATGGCTACACCTTC. It yields the protein CSSRTRNYGYTF. The whole variable domain, remainder taken from reference TRBV7-9 and TRBJ1-2, is DTGVSQNPRHKITKRGQNVTFRCDPISEHNRLYWYRQTLGQGPEFLTYFQNEAQLEKSRLLSDRFSAERPKGSFSTLEIQRTEQGDSAMYLCSSRTRNYGYTFGSGTRLTVV.

This clone appeared a single time. The chain joins TRBV19 to TRBJ1-5; D not resolved. The CDR3 has 13 residues. V lost 1 base and J lost 6, with 7 bases in between. Germline-derived CDR1 and CDR2 are LNHDA and SQIVND (reference sequence). The CDR3: CASSIGEGQPQHF. DNA for the CDR3: TGTGCCAGTAGTATAGGAGAGGGTCAGCCCCAGCATTTT.

The chain couples TRBV21-1 to TRBJ1-5; the table's TRBD1 call for D was not verified on the DNA. TRBV21-1 constitutes a pseudogene. This CDR3 contains 18 residues. The CDR3 bases are TGTGCCAGCAGCCCACGTCGGCAGGGAAGGGAAAAGGGTCAGCCCCAGCATTTT. Translated, it gives CASSPRRQGREKGQPQHF.

This clone was observed a few times. The rearrangement uses TRBV29-1 and TRBJ1-3; D is unclear. V was shortened by 6 bases and J by 0 bases, with 9 bases between the two germline ends. The germline CDR1 and CDR2 sequences are SQVTM and ANQGSEA. This CDR3 spans 13 amino acids. This CDR3 is CSVADVSGNTIYF. CDR3 nucleotides: TGCAGCGTGGCGGATGTCTCTGGAAACACCATATATTTT.

This clone has a single count. The V call is TRBV29-1, the J call TRBJ1-1, with 10 positions matching TRBD1. This CDR3 region has 13 residues. CDR1 and CDR2 from the germline V gene are SQVTM and ANQGSEA. The V segment lost 4 bases and the J segment 3 bases; nucleotides outside the gene matches: 2. In nucleotides, the CDR3 is TGCAGCGTTGGGGACAGGGGTTACACTGAAGCTTTCTTT. Residues: CSVGDRGYTEAFF.

The chain employs TRBV2 and TRBJ1-4, with D possibly matching TRBD1 (6 bases). This CDR3 is 15 amino acids long. Between the trimmed V and J ends, which lost 8 bases and 5 bases, there was a span of 18 bases. Germline V gene sequence: CDR1 SNHLY, CDR2 FYNNEI. The CDR3 DNA sequence: TGTGCCAGCGCAAGAAGTCAGGGGCGGAATGAAAAACTGTTTTTT. Translating it yields CASARSQGRNEKLFF.

The CDR3, as DNA: TGCGCCAGCAGCTTGGCCGGAGATAGGAAATATTCACCCCTCCACTTT. This sequence encodes CASSLAGDRKYSPLHF. This chain connects TRBV5-1 to TRBJ1-6; D is uncertain. With 0 bases removed from V and 8 bases from J, the gap between germline ends came to 15 bases. Germline CDR1 is SGHRS and CDR2 is YFSETQ. The CDR3 has 16 residues.

This clone was seen just once. The rearrangement joins TRBV2 to TRBJ2-3; tentative D call: TRBD1 (6 bases). V lost 3 bases and J lost 0, with 10 bases in between. This CDR3 has 15 amino acids. Per the germline V gene, CDR1 is SNHLY and CDR2 is FYNNEI. In nucleotides, the CDR3 is TGTGCCAGCAGTGATGGGGGCGGAAGCACAGATACGCAGTATTTT. Its protein is CASSDGGGSTDTQYF.

The J gene is TRBJ2-2, the V gene TRBV6-4; TRBD1 might be the D (5 bases). The CDR3 covers 14 residues. V was cut by 6 bases and J by 5 bases, with 13 bases left in between. The germline V gene encodes CDR1 MRHNA and CDR2 SNTAGT. CDR3 amino acids: CASSEFPGTGELFF. CDR3 in DNA: TGTGCCAGCAGCGAGTTTCCAGGGACCGGGGAGCTGTTTTTT.

This clone came up once. This rearrangement joins TRBV20-1 to TRBJ2-1; 7 nucleotides match TRBD2. After removal of 6 bases from V and 7 bases from J, the junction contained 3 bases not matched to a gene. Germline lookup yields CDR1 DFQATT and CDR2 SNEGSKA (reference sequence). The CDR3 has 11 residues. CDR3 in DNA: TGCAGTGCCGAGGGAGGGAATGAGCAGTTCTTC. Its translation is CSAEGGNEQFF.

Details on this clone: The sample has other DNA sequences that encode this CDR3 too. This chain uses TRBV5-1 with TRBJ2-7; TRBD2 agrees at 11 bases. The trim removed 3 bases at V and 3 bases at J, leaving 2 bases unmatched. Germline CDR1 SGHRS, CDR2 YFSETQ. This CDR3 spans 14 amino acids. The CDR3 sequence is CASSSTSGGYEQYF. Written as DNA, the CDR3 is TGCGCCAGCAGCTCTACTAGCGGGGGCTACGAGCAGTACTTC. Based on the CDR3 plus reference TRBV5-1 and TRBJ2-7, the full variable domain is KAGVTQTPRYLIKTRGQQVTLSCSPISGHRSVSWYQQTPGQGLQFLFEYFSETQRNKGNFPGRFSGRQFSNSRSEMNVSTLELGDSALYLCASSSTSGGYEQYFGPGTRLTVT.

This chain links TRBV19 with TRBJ2-7, with 7 nucleotides matching TRBD2. Germline V gives CDR1 LNHDA, CDR2 SQIVND (reference sequence). CDR3 length: 16 residues. The junction had 14 bases not matched to a gene; V was cut back by 3 bases and J by 6 bases. CDR3 protein: CASSIPRAGSSGEQYF. For the CDR3, the DNA is TGTGCCAGTAGTATTCCCAGAGCGGGGTCCTCGGGCGAGCAGTACTTC.

The chain combines TRBV9 with TRBJ1-2; D possibly corresponds to TRBD1 (5 bases). The CDR3 is made up of 14 amino acids. The ends were cut back, 1 base at V and 4 bases at J, with 11 bases in the middle. Germline V gene sequence: CDR1 SGDLS, CDR2 YYNGEE. In DNA form, the CDR3 reads TGTGCCAGCAGCGTAATCGGGGGAGCCTATGGCTACACCTTC. Translated, it gives CASSVIGGAYGYTF.

The rearrangement uses TRBV25-1 and TRBJ1-1; tentative D call: TRBD1 (6 bases). CDR1 is MGHDK, CDR2 SYGVNS, per germline. CDR3 length: 15 amino acids. Trimming left V 2 bases short and J 1 base short, with 11 bases between. CDR3: CASSELTGTNTEAFF. CDR3 bases: TGTGCCAGCAGTGAACTAACAGGGACGAACACTGAAGCTTTCTTT.

The J gene is TRBJ2-1, the V gene TRBV4-2, with TRBD2 matching over 9 bases. The CDR3 is made up of 15 amino acids. The V segment lost 1 base and the J segment 2 bases; nucleotides outside the gene matches: 0. Germline loops: CDR1 LGHNA, CDR2 YNFKEQ. Here the CDR3 reads CASSQGGGAYNEQFF. CDR3 bases: TGTGCCAGCAGCCAAGGCGGGGGGGCCTACAATGAGCAGTTCTTC.

This rearrangement joins TRBV6-5 to TRBJ1-6; D might be TRBD1 (6 bases). Germline assignment: CDR1 MNHEY and CDR2 SVGAGI. The CDR3 spans 14 residues. Trimming removed 6 bases at V and 10 bases at J, with 16 bases between. CDR3 nucleotide sequence: TGTGCCAGCAGCCCCGACAGGACCCCGTCACCCCTCCACTTT. This sequence encodes CASSPDRTPSPLHF.

The gene calls are TRBV5-4 and TRBJ2-7, with D possibly TRBD2 on 6 matching bases. The CDR3 has 15 amino acids. Trimming cost V 4 bases and J 2 bases, with 16 bases left between them. CDR1 SGHNT and CDR2 YYREEE come from the germline V gene (reference sequence). The CDR3 here is CASSRGGARPYEQYF. CDR3 bases: TGTGCCAGCAGCCGCGGAGGGGCACGTCCCTACGAGCAGTACTTC.

This clone has a single count. The V and J genes are TRBV9 and TRBJ1-2, with 9 positions matching TRBD1. V dropped 4 bases and J dropped 2; count of bases not matched to a gene: 6. This CDR3 has 15 residues. Germline V CDR1 and CDR2: SGDLS, YYNGEE. CDR3 nucleotide sequence: TGTGCCAGCAGCTCCGGGGACAGGGTAAACTATGGCTACACCTTC. Its translation is CASSSGDRVNYGYTF.

V gene TRBV5-1 combines with J gene TRBJ1-1; 9 positions agree with TRBD1. Germline-derived CDR1 and CDR2 are SGHRS and YFSETQ. The V and J ends lost 3 bases and 2 bases, in that order; junction bases with no gene match: 5. The CDR3 is 15 residues long. The CDR3 loop reads CASSWGTGFNTEAFF. DNA of the CDR3: TGCGCCAGCAGCTGGGGGACAGGGTTTAACACTGAAGCTTTCTTT.

This chain joins TRBV15 and TRBJ1-5; 8 bases are shared with TRBD1. CDR3 length equals 18 residues. Germline V CDR1 and CDR2: LNHNV, YYDKDF (reference sequence). With 0 bases clipped from V and 1 base from J, the junction kept 8 bases outside the gene matches. CDR3 bases: TGTGCCACCAGCAGAGATCCAGGGGGCGGGAGAAGCAATCAGCCCCAGCATTTT. Translation gives CATSRDPGGGRSNQPQHF.

The genes are TRBV7-9 and TRBJ1-1; 8 positions match TRBD1. Looked up from germline, CDR1 is SEHNR and CDR2 is FQNEAQ (reference sequence). The CDR3 totals 15 residues. The junction had 5 bases not matched to a gene; V was cut back by 0 bases and J by 5 bases. The CDR3: CASSLASGGRTEAFF. CDR3 DNA sequence: TGTGCCAGCAGCTTAGCTTCAGGGGGCAGGACTGAAGCTTTCTTT.

There are a few counts of this clone. The CDR3 DNA sequence: TGCAGCGTTCTGGACAGGAGAGTTCGGTACCAAGAGACCCAGTACTTC. Translating gives CSVLDRRVRYQETQYF. The V call is TRBV29-1, the J call TRBJ2-5; 7 bases are a match to TRBD1. CDR1 is SQVTM and CDR2 is ANQGSEA in the germline V gene. The CDR3 has 16 amino acids. V lost 5 bases to trimming and J lost 0 bases; unmatched junction nucleotides: 12.

With regard to this clone: Other DNA sequences in the same sample also yield this CDR3. The chain joins TRBV5-4 to TRBJ1-6; TRBD1 matches 9 bases. CDR1 and CDR2 (germline): SGHNT, YYREEE (reference sequence). V trimming: 2 bases; J trimming: 7 bases; junction bases outside the gene matches: 1. The CDR3 runs 14 residues. CDR3 amino acids: CASSLGTGNSPLHF. The CDR3 DNA follows: TGTGCCAGCAGCTTAGGGACAGGGAATTCACCCCTCCACTTT. The full variable domain, with the rest looked up from reference TRBV5-4 and TRBJ1-6, is ETGVTQSPTHLIKTRGQQVTLRCSSQSGHNTVSWYQQALGQGPQFIFQYYREEENGRGNFPPRFSGLQFPNYSSELNVNALELDDSALYLCASSLGTGNSPLHFGNGTRLTVT.